The rows below give T cell receptor beta chains drawn from one sample of a study of blood T cell repertoires in COVID-19. Only in-frame clones appear in the TCRdb table, and some are missing; sequencing was by immunoSEQ multiplex PCR. The sample has about 260,000 clones, around 88% seen once. The sequencing input was peripheral blood. The source of these receptors is a man aged 25-45 years with active or convalescent COVID-19. Both conserved end residues are part of each CDR3. D genes are given only for firm matches. For some rows the clone size is stated as once, few or many, or as a class when expanded; others skip it.

abundance: -; d_gene: -; v_gene: TRBV6-6; len: 14; j_gene: TRBJ1-1; CDR3nt: TGTGCCAGCAGAACTGGACAGAAGAACACTGAAGCTTTCTTT; CDR3aa: CASRTGQKNTEAFF
abundance: -; d_gene: -; v_gene: TRBV18; len: 14; j_gene: TRBJ2-3; CDR3nt: TGTGCCAGCTCACCTGGCGGCAGCACAGATACGCAGTATTTT; CDR3aa: CASSPGGSTDTQYF
abundance: -; d_gene: TRBD1; v_gene: TRBV4-1; len: 18; j_gene: TRBJ2-1; CDR3nt: TGCGCCAGCAGCCAAGGTTTGACCGGGACAGGGTCCTACAATGAGCAGTTCTTC; CDR3aa: CASSQGLTGTGSYNEQFF
abundance: -; d_gene: -; v_gene: TRBV5-3; len: 13; j_gene: TRBJ2-1; CDR3nt: TGTGCCAGAAGCTCCACAAACTACAATGAGCAGTTCTTC; CDR3aa: CARSSTNYNEQFF
abundance: -; d_gene: TRBD1; v_gene: TRBV4-3; len: 14; j_gene: TRBJ2-2; CDR3nt: TGCGCCAGCAGGGACAGGGGTGGCACCGGGGAGCTGTTTTTT; CDR3aa: CASRDRGGTGELFF
abundance: -; d_gene: -; v_gene: TRBV6-5; len: 15; j_gene: TRBJ1-1; CDR3nt: TGTGCCACTCCCAGAGGCAGGGAGGAAAGCACTGAAGCTTTCTTT; CDR3aa: CATPRGREESTEAFF
abundance: -; d_gene: -; v_gene: TRBV4-3; len: 13; j_gene: TRBJ1-2; CDR3nt: TGCGCCAGCAGCCAAGGACACACCGCTGGCTACACCTTC; CDR3aa: CASSQGHTAGYTF
abundance: -; d_gene: -; v_gene: TRBV6-1; len: 16; j_gene: TRBJ1-3; CDR3nt: TGTGCCAGCAGTGAAGGGGTTCGGGGAACTGGAAACACCATATATTTT; CDR3aa: CASSEGVRGTGNTIYF
abundance: -; d_gene: -; v_gene: TRBV4-2; len: 15; j_gene: TRBJ2-5; CDR3nt: TGTGCCAGCAGCCAACCCGGGCCAAGGGGGGAGACCCAGTACTTC; CDR3aa: CASSQPGPRGETQYF
abundance: -; d_gene: -; v_gene: TRBV4-1; len: 15; j_gene: TRBJ1-3; CDR3nt: TGCGCCAGCAGCCACTTAACAGGGACAGGAAACACCATATATTTT; CDR3aa: CASSHLTGTGNTIYF
abundance: -; d_gene: TRBD1; v_gene: TRBV5-5; len: 15; j_gene: TRBJ1-6; CDR3nt: TGTGCCAGCAGCACCCGGACAGGGGCGGCTTCACCCCTCCACTTT; CDR3aa: CASSTRTGAASPLHF
abundance: -; d_gene: -; v_gene: TRBV6-6; len: 13; j_gene: TRBJ2-7; CDR3nt: TGTGCCAGCAGTTACTCTCCGAGGGGGGAGCAGTACTTC; CDR3aa: CASSYSPRGEQYF
abundance: -; d_gene: -; v_gene: TRBV7-3; len: 13; j_gene: TRBJ1-5; CDR3nt: TGTGCCAGCAGCGCGACAGGTAATCAGCCCCAGCATTTT; CDR3aa: CASSATGNQPQHF
abundance: -; d_gene: -; v_gene: TRBV20-1; len: 10; j_gene: TRBJ1-1; CDR3nt: TGCAGTGCTAGTTTTGGGGCCGCTTTCTTT; CDR3aa: CSASFGAAFF
abundance: -; d_gene: -; v_gene: TRBV10-3; len: 16; j_gene: TRBJ1-5; CDR3nt: TGTGCCATCAGTGAGTCCGCAGGGGCCTACGGTCAGCCCCAGCATTTT; CDR3aa: CAISESAGAYGQPQHF
abundance: -; d_gene: -; v_gene: TRBV5-6; len: 13; j_gene: TRBJ2-7; CDR3nt: TGTGCCAGCAGCCACCGGGTTTCCTACGAGCAGTACTTC; CDR3aa: CASSHRVSYEQYF
abundance: -; d_gene: TRBD1; v_gene: TRBV30; len: 11; j_gene: TRBJ1-1; CDR3nt: TGTGCCTGGGTGACAGGGTCTGAAGCTTTCTTT; CDR3aa: CAWVTGSEAFF
abundance: -; d_gene: -; v_gene: TRBV27; len: 13; j_gene: TRBJ2-3; CDR3nt: TGTGCCAGCAGACCGCCGCAGTCCTATACGCAGTATTTT; CDR3aa: CASRPPQSYTQYF
abundance: -; d_gene: TRBD1; v_gene: TRBV7-6; len: 14; j_gene: TRBJ1-2; CDR3nt: TGTGCCAGCAGCGATATCCGACAGGGGAGCGGCTACACCTTC; CDR3aa: CASSDIRQGSGYTF
abundance: -; d_gene: TRBD1; v_gene: TRBV18; len: 14; j_gene: TRBJ1-4; CDR3nt: TGTGCCAGCTCTTCGGGACAGGATAATGAAAAACTGTTTTTT; CDR3aa: CASSSGQDNEKLFF
abundance: once; d_gene: -; v_gene: TRBV3-1/TRBV3-2; len: 12; j_gene: TRBJ2-7; CDR3nt: TGTGCCAGCAGAAGCGGAGACTACGAGCAGTACTTC; CDR3aa: CASRSGDYEQYF
abundance: -; d_gene: TRBD2; v_gene: TRBV6-1; len: 18; j_gene: TRBJ2-2; CDR3nt: TGTGCCAGCAGTGAACCCTATGGGACTACCCCATCGGGCGGGGAGCTGTTTTTT; CDR3aa: CASSEPYGTTPSGGELFF
abundance: -; d_gene: TRBD1; v_gene: TRBV20-1; len: 11; j_gene: TRBJ2-7; CDR3nt: TGCAGTGCTAGCCGGACAGGGGCTAGGTACTTC; CDR3aa: CSASRTGARYF
abundance: -; d_gene: TRBD1; v_gene: TRBV6-6; len: 15; j_gene: TRBJ1-1; CDR3nt: TGTGCCAGCAGTAGGACAGGGCCCGTGAACACTGAAGCTTTCTTT; CDR3aa: CASSRTGPVNTEAFF
abundance: -; d_gene: -; v_gene: TRBV7-8; len: 21; j_gene: TRBJ2-2; CDR3nt: TGTGCCAGCAGCGCACCCCGCTTCCGGGACACCCTGCCCGTTAACACCGGGGAGCTGTTTTTT; CDR3aa: CASSAPRFRDTLPVNTGELFF
abundance: -; d_gene: TRBD1; v_gene: TRBV6-5; len: 15; j_gene: TRBJ2-2; CDR3nt: TGTGCCACCTCCCACCGGGACAGGGTTCACGGGGAGCTGTTTTTT; CDR3aa: CATSHRDRVHGELFF
abundance: -; d_gene: -; v_gene: TRBV5-1; len: 13; j_gene: TRBJ1-5; CDR3nt: TGCGCCAGCAGCTCTGGGGGAGGACAGCCCCAGCATTTT; CDR3aa: CASSSGGGQPQHF
abundance: -; d_gene: TRBD1; v_gene: TRBV19; len: 14; j_gene: TRBJ1-1; CDR3nt: TGTGCCAGTAGATCGTTGACAGGGCCCACTGAAGCTTTCTTT; CDR3aa: CASRSLTGPTEAFF
abundance: -; d_gene: -; v_gene: TRBV5-6; len: 16; j_gene: TRBJ2-1; CDR3nt: TGTGCCAGCAGCTTGGTGGCCGGGAGCTCCTACAATGAGCAGTTCTTC; CDR3aa: CASSLVAGSSYNEQFF
abundance: -; d_gene: -; v_gene: TRBV5-6; len: 12; j_gene: TRBJ2-1; CDR3nt: TGTGCCAGCAGCTTTGTTTCCAGGGGTTCGTTCTTC; CDR3aa: CASSFVSRGSFF
abundance: -; d_gene: -; v_gene: TRBV5-4; len: 15; j_gene: TRBJ1-3; CDR3nt: TGTGCCAGCAGCTTGGTGCCAGACTCTGGAAACACCATATATTTT; CDR3aa: CASSLVPDSGNTIYF
abundance: -; d_gene: TRBD2; v_gene: TRBV7-2; len: 16; j_gene: TRBJ2-1; CDR3nt: TGTGCCAGCAGCGCTGTACTAGCGGGGGGCTACAATGAGCAGTTCTTC; CDR3aa: CASSAVLAGGYNEQFF
abundance: -; d_gene: TRBD1; v_gene: TRBV6-5; len: 16; j_gene: TRBJ1-6; CDR3nt: TGTGCCAGCAGTTACTCTATTACAGGGGGCAGGTCACCCCTCCACTTT; CDR3aa: CASSYSITGGRSPLHF
abundance: -; d_gene: TRBD1; v_gene: TRBV6-1; len: 17; j_gene: TRBJ1-2; CDR3nt: TGTGCCAGCAATGAACGGACAGGGGGCATAACTACTTATGGCTACACCTTC; CDR3aa: CASNERTGGITTYGYTF
abundance: -; d_gene: TRBD1; v_gene: TRBV5-1; len: 14; j_gene: TRBJ1-2; CDR3nt: TGCGCCAGCAGCACCGGGACAGGTGAGGCTGGCTACACCTTC; CDR3aa: CASSTGTGEAGYTF
abundance: -; d_gene: TRBD2; v_gene: TRBV3-1/TRBV3-2; len: 15; j_gene: TRBJ2-1; CDR3nt: TGTGCCAGCAGCCAAGAATACGGGGGGGTCGGTGAGCAGTTCTTC; CDR3aa: CASSQEYGGVGEQFF
abundance: -; d_gene: -; v_gene: TRBV9; len: 10; j_gene: TRBJ2-1; CDR3nt: TGTGCCAGCAAGGAGGGTGAGCAGTTCTTC; CDR3aa: CASKEGEQFF
abundance: -; d_gene: -; v_gene: TRBV15; len: 14; j_gene: TRBJ1-1; CDR3nt: TGTGCCACCAGCGGTCGGGGTATGAACACTGAAGCTTTCTTT; CDR3aa: CATSGRGMNTEAFF
abundance: -; d_gene: -; v_gene: TRBV19; len: 14; j_gene: TRBJ1-1; CDR3nt: TGTGCCAGTACAGATCCAGGCAGGGCCACTGAAGCTTTCTTT; CDR3aa: CASTDPGRATEAFF
abundance: -; d_gene: -; v_gene: TRBV14; len: 14; j_gene: TRBJ1-6; CDR3nt: TGTGCCAGCAGCCAGGACAGCCTTAATTCACCCCTCCACTTT; CDR3aa: CASSQDSLNSPLHF
abundance: -; d_gene: TRBD1; v_gene: TRBV5-6; len: 14; j_gene: TRBJ2-3; CDR3nt: TGTGCCAGCAGACCGGGCAGGGGGCGCGATACGCAGTATTTT; CDR3aa: CASRPGRGRDTQYF
abundance: few; d_gene: TRBD1; v_gene: TRBV13; len: 16; j_gene: TRBJ1-6; CDR3nt: TGTGCCAGCAGCTTCCTACAGGGGCAAGATAATTCACCCCTCCACTTT; CDR3aa: CASSFLQGQDNSPLHF
abundance: -; d_gene: TRBD1; v_gene: TRBV30; len: 13; j_gene: TRBJ1-2; CDR3nt: TGTGCCTGGAGGGGACAGGGTTTTGATGGCTACACCTTC; CDR3aa: CAWRGQGFDGYTF
abundance: once; d_gene: -; v_gene: TRBV6-2/TRBV6-3; len: 13; j_gene: TRBJ2-1; CDR3nt: TGTGCCAGCAGCAACAGTGCTTGGCATGAGCAGTTCTTC; CDR3aa: CASSNSAWHEQFF